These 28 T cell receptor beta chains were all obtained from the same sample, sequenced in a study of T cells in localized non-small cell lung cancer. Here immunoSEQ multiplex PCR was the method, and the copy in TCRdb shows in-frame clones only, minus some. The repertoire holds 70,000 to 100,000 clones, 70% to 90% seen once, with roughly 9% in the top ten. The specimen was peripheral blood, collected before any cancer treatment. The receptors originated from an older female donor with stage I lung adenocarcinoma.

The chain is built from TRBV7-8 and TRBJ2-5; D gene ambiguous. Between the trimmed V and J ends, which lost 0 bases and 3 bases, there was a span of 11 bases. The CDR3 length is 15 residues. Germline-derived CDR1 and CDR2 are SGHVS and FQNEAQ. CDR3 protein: CASSLAPQPKETQYF. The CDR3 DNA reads TGTGCCAGCAGCTTAGCTCCTCAGCCTAAAGAGACCCAGTACTTC.

CDR3 nucleotides: TGTGCCAGCAGCACCGGGACAATCAATGAGCAGTTCTTC. The encoded protein is CASSTGTINEQFF. V and J are TRBV11-3 and TRBJ2-1; possibly TRBD1 for D (6 bases). The V gene's germline CDR1 is SGHNT and CDR2 YENEEA. V lost 5 bases and J 6 bases, leaving 11 bases between the germline ends. The CDR3 runs to 13 residues.

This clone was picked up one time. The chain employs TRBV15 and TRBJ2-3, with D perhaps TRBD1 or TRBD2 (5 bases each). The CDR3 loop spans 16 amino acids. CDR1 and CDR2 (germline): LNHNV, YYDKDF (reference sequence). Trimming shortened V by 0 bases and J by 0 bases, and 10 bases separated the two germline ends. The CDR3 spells CATSRDWGSSTDTQYF. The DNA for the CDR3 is TGTGCCACCAGCAGAGATTGGGGGTCTAGCACAGATACGCAGTATTTT.

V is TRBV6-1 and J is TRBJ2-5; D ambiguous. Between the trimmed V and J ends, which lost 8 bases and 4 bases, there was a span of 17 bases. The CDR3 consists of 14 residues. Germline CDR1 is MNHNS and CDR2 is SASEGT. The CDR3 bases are TGTGCCAGCTCCCGAAGGAAGGGCGCAGAGACCCAGTACTTC. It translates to CASSRRKGAETQYF.

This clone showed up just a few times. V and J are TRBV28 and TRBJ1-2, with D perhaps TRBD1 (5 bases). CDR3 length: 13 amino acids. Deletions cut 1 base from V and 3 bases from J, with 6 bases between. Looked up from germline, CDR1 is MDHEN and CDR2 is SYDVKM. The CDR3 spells CASSLLGDYGYTF. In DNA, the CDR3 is TGTGCCAGCAGTTTATTAGGGGACTATGGCTACACCTTC.

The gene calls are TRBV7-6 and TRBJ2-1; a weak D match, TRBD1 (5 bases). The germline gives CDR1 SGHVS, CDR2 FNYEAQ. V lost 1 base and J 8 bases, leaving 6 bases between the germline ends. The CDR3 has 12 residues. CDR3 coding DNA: TGTGCCAGCAGCTTAGAGGGGTATGAGCAGTTCTTC. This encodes CASSLEGYEQFF.

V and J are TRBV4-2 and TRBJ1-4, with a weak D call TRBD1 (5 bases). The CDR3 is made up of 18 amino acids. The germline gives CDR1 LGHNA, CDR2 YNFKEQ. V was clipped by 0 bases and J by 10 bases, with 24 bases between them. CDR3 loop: CASSQDPERGPWGGKLFF. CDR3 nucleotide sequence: TGTGCCAGCAGCCAAGATCCGGAGAGGGGACCGTGGGGTGGAAAACTGTTTTTT.

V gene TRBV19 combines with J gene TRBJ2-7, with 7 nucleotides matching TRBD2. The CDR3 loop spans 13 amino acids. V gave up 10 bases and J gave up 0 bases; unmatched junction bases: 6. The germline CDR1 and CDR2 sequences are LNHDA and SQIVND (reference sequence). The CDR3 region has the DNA TGTGCCACCAAGACGGGGGGCTCCTACGAGCAGTACTTC. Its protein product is CATKTGGSYEQYF.

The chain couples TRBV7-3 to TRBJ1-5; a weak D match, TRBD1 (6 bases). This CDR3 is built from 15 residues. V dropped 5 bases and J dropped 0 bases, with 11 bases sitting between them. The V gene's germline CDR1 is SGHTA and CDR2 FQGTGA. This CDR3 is CASSKQGRSNQPQHF. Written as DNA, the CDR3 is TGTGCCAGCAGCAAACAGGGCCGTAGCAATCAGCCCCAGCATTTT.

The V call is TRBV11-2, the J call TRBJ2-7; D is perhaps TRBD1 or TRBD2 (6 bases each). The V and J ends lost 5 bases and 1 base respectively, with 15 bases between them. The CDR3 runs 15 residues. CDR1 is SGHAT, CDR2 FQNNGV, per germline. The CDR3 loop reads CASSDGGGLSYEQYF. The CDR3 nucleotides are TGTGCCAGCAGCGACGGAGGGGGGCTATCCTACGAGCAGTACTTC.

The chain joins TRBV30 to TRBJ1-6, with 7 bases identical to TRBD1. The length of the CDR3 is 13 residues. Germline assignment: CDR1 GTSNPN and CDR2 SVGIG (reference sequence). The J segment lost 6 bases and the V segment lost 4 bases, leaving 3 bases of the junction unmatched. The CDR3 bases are TGTGCCTGGAACAGGGGTCTTAATTCACCCCTCCACTTT. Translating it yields CAWNRGLNSPLHF.

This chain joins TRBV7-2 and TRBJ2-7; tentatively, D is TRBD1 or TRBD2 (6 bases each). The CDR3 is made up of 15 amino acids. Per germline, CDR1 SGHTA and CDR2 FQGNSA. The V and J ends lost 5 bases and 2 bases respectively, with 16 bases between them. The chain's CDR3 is CASSLKRGVPYEQYF. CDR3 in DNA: TGTGCCAGCAGCCTCAAGAGGGGGGTTCCCTACGAGCAGTACTTC.

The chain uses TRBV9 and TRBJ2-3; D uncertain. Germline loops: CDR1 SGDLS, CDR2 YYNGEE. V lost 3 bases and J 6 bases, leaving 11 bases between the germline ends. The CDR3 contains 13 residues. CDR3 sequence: CASSGPGWDTQYF. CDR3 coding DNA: TGTGCCAGCAGCGGGCCAGGATGGGATACGCAGTATTTT.

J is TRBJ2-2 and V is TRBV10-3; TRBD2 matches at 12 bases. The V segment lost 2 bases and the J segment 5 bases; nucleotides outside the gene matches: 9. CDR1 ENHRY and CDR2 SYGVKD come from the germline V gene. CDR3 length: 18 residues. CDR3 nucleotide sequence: TGTGCCATCAGTGAGCCTAGCGGGAGGGCCGGGGGAACCGGGGAGCTGTTTTTT. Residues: CAISEPSGRAGGTGELFF.

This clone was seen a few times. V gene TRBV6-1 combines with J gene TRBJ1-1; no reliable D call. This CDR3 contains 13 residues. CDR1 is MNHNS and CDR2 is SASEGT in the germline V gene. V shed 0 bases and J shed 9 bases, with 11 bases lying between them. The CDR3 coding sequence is TGTGCCAGCAGTGAAGCGCGGGCGGCTAAAGCTTTCTTT. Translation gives CASSEARAAKAFF.

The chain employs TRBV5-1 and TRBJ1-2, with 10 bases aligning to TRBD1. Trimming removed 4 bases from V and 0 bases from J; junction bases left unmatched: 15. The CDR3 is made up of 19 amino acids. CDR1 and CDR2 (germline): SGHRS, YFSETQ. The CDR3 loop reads CASSKTARTGGSANYGYTF. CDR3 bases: TGCGCCAGCAGCAAAACTGCCAGGACAGGGGGTTCAGCTAACTATGGCTACACCTTC.

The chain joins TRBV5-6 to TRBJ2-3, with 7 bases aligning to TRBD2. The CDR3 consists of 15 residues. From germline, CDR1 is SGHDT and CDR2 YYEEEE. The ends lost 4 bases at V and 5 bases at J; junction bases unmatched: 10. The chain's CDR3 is CASSPFSGRRDTQYF. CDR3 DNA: TGTGCCAGCAGCCCCTTTAGCGGGCGCCGAGATACGCAGTATTTT.

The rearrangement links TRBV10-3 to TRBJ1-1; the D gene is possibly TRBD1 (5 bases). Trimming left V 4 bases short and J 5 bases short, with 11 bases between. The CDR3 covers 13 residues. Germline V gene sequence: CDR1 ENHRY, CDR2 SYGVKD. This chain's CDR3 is CAISGGGGTEAFF. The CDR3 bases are TGTGCCATCAGTGGTGGGGGTGGAACTGAAGCTTTCTTT.

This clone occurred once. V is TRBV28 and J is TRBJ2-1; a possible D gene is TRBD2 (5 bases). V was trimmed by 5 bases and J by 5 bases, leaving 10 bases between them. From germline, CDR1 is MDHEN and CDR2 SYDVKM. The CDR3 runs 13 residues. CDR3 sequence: CASSPPADNEQFF. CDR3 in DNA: TGTGCCAGCAGTCCCCCAGCGGACAATGAGCAGTTCTTC.

The CDR3 bases are TGTGCCAGCAGCTTCAACCCGACTAGCGGGAGCCCAGGCGGGCAGTTCTTC. Translating it yields CASSFNPTSGSPGGQFF. The V and J genes are TRBV7-2 and TRBJ2-1; TRBD2 matches 12 bases. V lost 3 bases to trimming and J lost 12 bases; unmatched junction nucleotides: 15. The CDR3 extends over 17 amino acids. The germline V gene encodes CDR1 SGHTA and CDR2 FQGNSA. Full variable domain (remainder filled in from reference TRBV7-2 and TRBJ2-1): GAGVSQSPSNKVTEKGKDVELRCDPISGHTALYWYRQSLGQGLEFLIYFQGNSAPDKSGLPSDRFSAERTGGSVSTLTIQRTQQEDSAVYLCASSFNPTSGSPGGQFFGPGTRLTVL.

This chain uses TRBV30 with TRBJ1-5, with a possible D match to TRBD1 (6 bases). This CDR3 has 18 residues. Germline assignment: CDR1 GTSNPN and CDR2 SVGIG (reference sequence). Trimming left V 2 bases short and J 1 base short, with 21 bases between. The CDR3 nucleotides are TGTGCCTGGAGTAGGGAGACGGGGGGGGCGCGGAGCAATCAGCCCCAGCATTTT. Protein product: CAWSRETGGARSNQPQHF.

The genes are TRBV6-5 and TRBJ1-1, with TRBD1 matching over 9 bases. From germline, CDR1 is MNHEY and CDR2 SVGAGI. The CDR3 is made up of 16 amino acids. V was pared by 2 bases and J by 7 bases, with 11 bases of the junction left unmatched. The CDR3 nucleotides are TGTGCCAGCAGTTACGCCCCGACAGGGGGTGGGGGTGAAGCTTTCTTT. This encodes CASSYAPTGGGGEAFF.

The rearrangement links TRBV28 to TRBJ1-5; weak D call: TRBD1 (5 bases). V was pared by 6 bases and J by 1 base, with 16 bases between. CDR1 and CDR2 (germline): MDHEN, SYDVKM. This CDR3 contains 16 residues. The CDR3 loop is CASSVPKGPSNQPQHF. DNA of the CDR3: TGTGCCAGCAGCGTCCCAAAGGGACCGAGCAATCAGCCCCAGCATTTT.

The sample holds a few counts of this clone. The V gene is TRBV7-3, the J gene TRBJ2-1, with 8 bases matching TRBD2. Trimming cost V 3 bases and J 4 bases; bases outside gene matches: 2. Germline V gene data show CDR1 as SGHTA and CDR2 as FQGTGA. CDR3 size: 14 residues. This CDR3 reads CASSLAGGYNEQFF. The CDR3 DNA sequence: TGTGCCAGCAGCTTGGCGGGAGGATACAATGAGCAGTTCTTC.

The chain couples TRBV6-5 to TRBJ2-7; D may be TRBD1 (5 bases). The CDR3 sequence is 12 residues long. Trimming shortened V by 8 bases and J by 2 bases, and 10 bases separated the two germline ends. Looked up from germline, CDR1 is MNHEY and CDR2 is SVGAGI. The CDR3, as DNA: TGTGCCAGCGCCAGGGTCCCCTACGAGCAGTACTTC. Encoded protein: CASARVPYEQYF.

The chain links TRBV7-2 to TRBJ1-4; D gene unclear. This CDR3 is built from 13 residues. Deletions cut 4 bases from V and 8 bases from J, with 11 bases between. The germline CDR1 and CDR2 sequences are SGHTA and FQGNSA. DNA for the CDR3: TGTGCCAGCAGCTCCTCGGACGCCGAAAAACTGTTTTTT. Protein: CASSSSDAEKLFF.

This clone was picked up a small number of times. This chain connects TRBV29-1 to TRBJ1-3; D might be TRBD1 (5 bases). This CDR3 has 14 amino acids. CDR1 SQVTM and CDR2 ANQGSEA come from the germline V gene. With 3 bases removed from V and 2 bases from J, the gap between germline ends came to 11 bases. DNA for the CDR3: TGCAGCGTTGAGACCGGGACCGCTGGAAACACCATATATTTT. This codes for CSVETGTAGNTIYF. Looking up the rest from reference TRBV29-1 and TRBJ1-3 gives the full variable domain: SAVISQKPSRDICQRGTSLTIQCQVDSQVTMMFWYRQQPGQSLTLIATANQGSEATYESGFVIDKFPISRPNLTFSTLTVSNMSPEDSSIYLCSVETGTAGNTIYFGEGSWLTVV.

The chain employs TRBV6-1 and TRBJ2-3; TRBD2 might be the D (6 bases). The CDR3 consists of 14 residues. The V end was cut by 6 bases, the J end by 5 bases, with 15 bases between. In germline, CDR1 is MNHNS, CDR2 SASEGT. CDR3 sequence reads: CASRVRDFLDTQYF. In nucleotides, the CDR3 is TGTGCCAGCAGAGTCCGGGACTTTTTAGATACGCAGTATTTT.